This TCR beta chain was recovered during a study of beta chain features in type 1 diabetes. Study-wide points: Among patients with Type 1 diabetes, TCRB CDR3s were moderately but significantly shorter in every one of the four CD4+ subsets.

Points on this clone: Its antigen is not identified.

The investigators reverse transcribed all of the isolated RNA, so they sequenced expressed TCRB transcripts. Clones were read by immunoSEQ multiplex PCR, and TCRdb kept only the in-frame ones, dropping some. The sample shows 350,000 to 400,000 clones, about 16% of them seen only once. One heparinised draw of blood, averaging roughly 120 mL, came from each donor. The purity of all sorted populations exceeded 95%. Material for sequencing was naive CD4+ T cells from blood. The TCR sequence derives from a young woman in good health.

The DNA for the CDR3 is TGTGCCAGCAGCCAGCTACAGAAGAACACTGAAGCTTTCTTT. Translation gives CASSQLQKNTEAFF. The chain carries TRBV7-9 and TRBJ1-1; no definite D call. The CDR3 is made up of 14 amino acids. Trimming took off 5 bases at V and 1 base at J, with 11 bases between the two ends. Germline CDR1 reads SEHNR; CDR2 reads FQNEAQ (reference sequence).